A selection of T cell receptor beta chains follows, all from one sample in a study of persistence of HIV-infected CD4 T cells. No antigen has been assigned to these receptors. Clones were sequenced by immunoSEQ multiplex PCR, and TCRdb holds only the in-frame ones, with some missing. Here the sample spans over 25,000 clones, more than 75% being singletons. This specimen was CD4+ T cells sorted from PBMCs after roughly 18-hour stimulation, taken from a patient who received antiretroviral therapy. These TCRs come from an adult man with HIV who was CMV-seropositive. CDR3s include the opening cysteine and the closing phenylalanine or tryptophan. Fields, in order: D gene, J gene, V gene, clone size, CDR3 DNA, CDR3 protein. The D gene is left open where the match is weak. Not every row has a clone size; where given, it reads once, few, many or a size class.

>TRBD1|TRBJ1-4|TRBV28|once
TGTGCCAGCAGTTCACGCGACAGGGGTGAAAAACTGTTTTTT
CASSSRDRGEKLFF
>NA|TRBJ1-6|TRBV28|NA
TGTGCCAGCGGTCCTGGGATCAACCTTGGTAACGGGCCGGCCTTT
CASGPGINLGNGPAF
>NA|TRBJ1-1|TRBV3-1/TRBV3-2|NA
TGTGCCAGCAGCCTGATCATGAACACTGAAGCTTTCTTT
CASSLIMNTEAFF
>NA|TRBJ2-3|TRBV5-1|NA
TGCGCCAGCAGCTTGGGACACCTAGGGGGCACAGATACGCAGTATTTT
CASSLGHLGGTDTQYF
>TRBD1|TRBJ2-1|TRBV7-6|NA
TGTGCCAGCACCGGGACAGGGGGCAATGAGCAGTTCTTC
CASTGTGGNEQFF
>NA|TRBJ2-1|TRBV7-2|NA
TGTGCCAGCAGCTGGGGTAACCGGGGGGAGCAGTTCTTC
CASSWGNRGEQFF
>TRBD1|TRBJ1-6|TRBV28|few
TGTGCCAGCAGAGTCGGGACAGCTTGGGCGCCCCTCCACTTT
CASRVGTAWAPLHF
>TRBD1|TRBJ2-3|TRBV5-1|NA
TGCGCCAGCAGACCTGACAGGGGGGATCTGAATACGCAGTATTTT
CASRPDRGDLNTQYF
>NA|TRBJ2-7|TRBV7-2|NA
TGTGCCAGCAGCTTAGGGGGTGTCCAGGGAAGGCTCGAGCAGTACTTC
CASSLGGVQGRLEQYF
>NA|TRBJ1-2|TRBV19|NA
TGTGCCAGCCATGCGGACTATGGCTACACCTTC
CASHADYGYTF
>NA|TRBJ1-2|TRBV6-2/TRBV6-3|NA
TGTGCCAGCAGTTTAACGACAGGCCGTAACTATGGCTACACCTTC
CASSLTTGRNYGYTF
>TRBD1|TRBJ2-1|TRBV7-8|NA
TGTGCCAGCAGCGCCCCCGGGACAGGGGCAAATGAGCAGTTCTTC
CASSAPGTGANEQFF
>NA|TRBJ2-7|TRBV15|NA
TGTGCCACCAGCAGAGATCGTGCTTCCTACGAGCAGTACTTC
CATSRDRASYEQYF
>NA|TRBJ2-5|TRBV9|NA
TGTGCCAGCAGCGTAGGGGGGGCGGCCGGACAGACCCAGTACTTC
CASSVGGAAGQTQYF
>NA|TRBJ1-5|TRBV27|NA
TGTGCCAGCAGTCCTCGGACAGCTAGCAATCAGCCCCAGCATTTT
CASSPRTASNQPQHF
>NA|TRBJ2-5|TRBV4-1|few
TGCGCCAGCAGCCACCCAACGGGGCAAAGGGATGAGACCCAGTACTTC
CASSHPTGQRDETQYF
>NA|TRBJ2-7|TRBV10-3|NA
TGTGCCATCGGGGGAAACTACGAGCAGTACTTC
CAIGGNYEQYF
>NA|TRBJ2-3|TRBV30|NA
TGTGCCTGGAGTGTACTAGGGGCCCCCGATACGCAGTATTTT
CAWSVLGAPDTQYF
>NA|TRBJ2-1|TRBV4-1|NA
TGCGCCAGCAGCCAAGTGGGGGCAGGGGTGGATGAGCAGTTCTTC
CASSQVGAGVDEQFF
>NA|TRBJ2-5|TRBV7-9|few
TGTGCCAGCAGCTTAGTAGGCACAAGAGAGACCCAGTACTTC
CASSLVGTRETQYF
>NA|TRBJ2-7|TRBV29-1|NA
TGCAGCGTCCAATGGGACGCAACCCCCCTCTACGAGCAGTACTTC
CSVQWDATPLYEQYF
>TRBD2|TRBJ2-7|TRBV4-1|NA
TGCGCCAGCAGCGTCCAAGCTAGCGGGGGGTACGAGCAGTACTTC
CASSVQASGGYEQYF
>NA|TRBJ1-3|TRBV2|medium-sized
TGTGCCAGCAGTGTTGGGGTCCGCTCTGGAAACACCATATATTTT
CASSVGVRSGNTIYF
>NA|TRBJ1-6|TRBV9|NA
TGTGCCAGCACCCAGGACAATTCACCCCTCCACTTT
CASTQDNSPLHF
>NA|TRBJ1-1|TRBV27|NA
TGTGCCAGCAGTTTACAGGGTCGAGGCGCTACTGAAGCTTTCTTT
CASSLQGRGATEAFF
>NA|TRBJ1-5|TRBV2|NA
TGTGCCAGCAGTGAATTGTTTGGGGGTAGCAATCAGCCCCAGCATTTT
CASSELFGGSNQPQHF
>NA|TRBJ2-2|TRBV7-3|NA
TGTGCCAGCAGCTCCGACAGTAATCTCGGGGAGCTGTTTTTT
CASSSDSNLGELFF
>NA|TRBJ2-1|TRBV3-1/TRBV3-2|NA
TGTGCCAGCAGCCAAGGACTGTCCGGGTACTACAATGAGCAGTTCTTC
CASSQGLSGYYNEQFF
>NA|TRBJ2-2|TRBV7-7|NA
TGTGCCAGCAGCTTAGGTGTGGGGGCCCACACCGGGGAGCTGTTTTTT
CASSLGVGAHTGELFF
>TRBD2|TRBJ2-7|TRBV18|NA
TGTGCCAGCTCACCACTCGGCGGGGGGCCCGCCCTCGAGCAGTACTTC
CASSPLGGGPALEQYF
>NA|TRBJ2-4|TRBV19|NA
TGTGCCAGTACTAGGACTGACCTAGCCAAAAACATTCAGTACTTC
CASTRTDLAKNIQYF